This T cell receptor beta chain was found in a study of HIV-infected patients and healthy controls (dated by TCRdb to between 2013 and 2015). Libraries were prepared through 5' RACE. Sequenced on an Illumina MiSeq. TCRdb reanalyzed the raw reads on its own, using fastp at Q25 for trimming and MiXCR for clone calling, and kept in-frame beta chains. Every entry covers one CDR3 protein and lists the most common genes and DNA from its rows. For this sample the table gives approximately 64,000 distinct CDR3 sequences, of which approximately 21% were detected only once. Clones ranked in the top ten supply about 1.5% of the sample. This clonotype appeared many times. The target of this receptor is not known. Base qualities are not at hand, and no much larger clone is one base apart. Cut back by 2 bases and 0 bases, the V and J ends lie 13 bases apart. Looking up the germline V gene yields CDR1 MGHRA and CDR2 YSYEKL. The CDR3 numbers 16 residues from cysteine through phenylalanine. Of all the DNA, just the CDR3 is kept, 48 bases in frame from base 1.

Sequencing input: CD4+ T cells from blood. This chain is built from TRBV4-1 and TRBJ1-1; D gene: possibly TRBD1, on 5 matching bases. The TCR comes from a human donor in good health. The bases read TGCGCCAGCAGCCAACAGACAGCAGCCATGAACACTGAAGCTTTCTTT. The resulting protein is CASSQQTAAMNTEAFF.